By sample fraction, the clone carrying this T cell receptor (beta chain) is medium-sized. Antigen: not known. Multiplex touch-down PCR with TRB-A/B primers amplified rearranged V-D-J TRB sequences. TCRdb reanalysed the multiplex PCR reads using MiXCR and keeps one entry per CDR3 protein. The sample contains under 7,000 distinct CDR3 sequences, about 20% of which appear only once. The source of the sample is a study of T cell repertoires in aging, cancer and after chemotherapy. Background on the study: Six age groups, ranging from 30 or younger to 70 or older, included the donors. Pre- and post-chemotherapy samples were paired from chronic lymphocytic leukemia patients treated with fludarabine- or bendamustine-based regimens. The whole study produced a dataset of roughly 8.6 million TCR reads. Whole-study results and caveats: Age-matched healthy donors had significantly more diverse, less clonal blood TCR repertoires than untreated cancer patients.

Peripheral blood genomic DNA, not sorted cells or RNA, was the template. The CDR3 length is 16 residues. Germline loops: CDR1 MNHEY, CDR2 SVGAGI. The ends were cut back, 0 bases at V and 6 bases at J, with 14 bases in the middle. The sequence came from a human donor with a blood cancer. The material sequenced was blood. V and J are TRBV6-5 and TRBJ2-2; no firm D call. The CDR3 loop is CASSYSPPSGSGELFF. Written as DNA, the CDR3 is TGTGCCAGCAGTTACTCCCCGCCGTCTGGCTCCGGGGAGCTGTTTTTT.